This TCR beta chain was identified during a study of T cells in Graves' hyperthyroidism and ophthalmopathy. Germline V gives CDR1 SGHTA, CDR2 FQGNSA. This CDR3 contains 16 residues. The junction had 6 bases not matched to a gene; V was cut back by 5 bases and J by 5 bases. Overall study results and limits: Median prediction lead before ophthalmopathy onset was about 6.5 months with the model.

Comment on this clonotype: Its antigen is unidentified.

TCR beta CDR3 sequences were amplified from RNA transcripts. When the TCR CDR3 underwent first-round RT-PCR, the HTBI primer set was used. Using its own MiXCR run on the multiplex PCR reads, TCRdb lists one record per CDR3 protein. The sample carries hundreds of thousands of distinct CDR3 sequences, about 14% recorded once. This TCR came from a woman aged 18-29 years with Graves' hyperthyroidism. V and J are TRBV7-2 and TRBJ2-3; the match to TRBD2 covers 14 bases. The sequenced sample was blood. The CDR3: CASSAGLAGELDTQYF. CDR3 DNA sequence: TGTGCCAGCAGCGCGGGACTAGCGGGAGAACTAGATACGCAGTATTTT.